The sequence of this TCR beta chain was determined in a study of blood T cells in healthy people across ages. Study-wide results and caveats: Diversity figures based on one million T cells were deemed too low.

Through a sample-barcoded 5' primer and a J-beta primer mix, a second PCR was run for about 7 to 12 cycles. TCRdb reanalysed the 5' RACE reads using MiXCR and keeps one entry per CDR3 protein. The table lists 800,000 or so distinct CDR3 sequences, 62% of them singletons. CDR1 and CDR2 (germline): SEHNR, FQNEAQ (reference sequence). After removal of 1 base from V and 15 bases from J, the junction contained 2 bases not matched to a gene. This CDR3 is 11 amino acids long. Regarding this clonotype: Its antigen remains unknown.

The receptor's source is a man aged 25-40 years in good health. Sequenced sample: blood. This sequence joins TRBV7-9 and TRBJ2-1, with 8 positions matching TRBD2. The CDR3 nucleotides are TGTGCCAGCAGCTTAGAGGGACTAGTGTTCTTC. This encodes CASSLEGLVFF.